The source of this T cell receptor beta chain is a study of blood T cell repertoires in COVID-19. Using immunoSEQ multiplex PCR, the repertoire was profiled, and TCRdb retains in-frame clones only, with some absent. The sample consists of approximately 210,000 clones, 86% of them appearing once. V lost 0 bases to trimming and J lost 4 bases, with 5 bases between them. The CDR3 is 13 amino acids. In germline, CDR1 is SGHRS, CDR2 YFSETQ. What was sequenced was peripheral blood. The TCR comes from a man aged 25 to 40 who had recovered from COVID-19. The rearrangement joins TRBV5-1 to TRBJ2-1; D gene unclear. The CDR3 protein is CASSLGLYNEQFF. CDR3 sequence (DNA): TGCGCCAGCAGCTTGGGACTTTACAATGAGCAGTTCTTC.